This paragraph reports one TCR beta chain. Its antigen is currently not known. Library preparation used 5' RACE. Preparation of each TCR library used around 3.5 ug of total RNA. For each sample, cDNA synthesis with SMARTScribe reverse transcriptase was split into eight separate reactions. During cDNA synthesis, unique molecular identifiers containing a 6-nucleotide sample barcode were introduced by template switching. TCRalpha and TCRbeta cDNA was amplified by two nested PCRs of around 16 and 10 cycles, with bead purification after each PCR. Before amplification, the cDNA was treated with uracil DNA-glycosylase and purified using the QIAquick PCR purification kit. The second PCR added Illumina TruSeq-compatible adapters along with sample-specific barcodes. TapeStation and Qubit were used to check library quality and concentration, and 5 ng of each library went into the pool. Sequencing of the pooled libraries was done on an Illumina HiSeq2500 single-index Rapid Run using custom sequencing primers and 2 x 100 bp reads. As for how the authors treated the data: MiGEC version 1.2.6 was used for UMI-based consensus assembly, which corrected PCR and sequencing errors. MiXCR version 2.1.1 handled V(D)J alignment, clonotype assembly and CDR3 extraction. To normalise gene usage, clonotype sharing and MAIT/NKT TCR abundance, the top 1000, 10 000 and 20 000 clonotypes in each sample were analysed. After downsampling to 27 000 UMIs, diversity was calculated as the inverse Simpson index using the vegan R package. Paired Mann-Whitney U tests were applied to discordant twin pairs, with Benjamini-Hochberg correction for multiple testing. Once TCRdb had reprocessed the reads, it stored one entry per CDR3 protein sequence and supplied no DNA. TCRdb, rather than the study authors, made the V and J calls. The sample table gives about 350,000 distinct CDR3 sequences. The ten biggest clones cover over 2% of the sample.

From each donor, a roughly 2.7 ml peripheral blood sample was collected into PAXgene tubes and stored at -80 degrees C. Total RNA was isolated from whole blood with the PAXgene blood miRNA kit on an automated QIAcube, without T cell sorting. Peripheral blood from monozygotic twin pairs who were concordant or discordant for inflammatory bowel disease underwent deep TCRalpha and TCRbeta repertoire profiling using unique molecular barcoding. Smoking habits were recorded for all twin pairs, and individuals were classified as current, former or never smokers. The sample belongs to a study of monozygotic twins with inflammatory bowel disease (dated by TCRdb to between 2017 and 2020). Some background on the complete study: In total, 28 monozygotic twin pairs made up the full study: 19 Danish pairs, all IBD-discordant, plus nine German pairs, of which four were IBD-concordant and five were IBD-discordant. Each individual had, on average, about 151 000 unique TCRalpha sequences and 181 000 unique TCRbeta sequences available for analysis. The search for disease-associated traits relied mainly on comparing IBD patients with their genetically identical healthy co-twins within discordant pairs. What the work shows at the level of the full study, not this receptor alone: The results gave no support for a single strong signal or clonotype linked to IBD. Repertoire similarity did not differ between concordant and discordant twins, possibly due to limited statistical power. IBD patients shared fewer clonotypes with other individuals than healthy twins did, most markedly in patients showing signs of disease activity. Differing immunosuppressive treatments among patients may have added background noise and inter-individual variability to the repertoires. Measured by the inverse Simpson index, TCRbeta repertoire diversity was lower in IBD patients than in their healthy co-twins. Different T cell subtypes could not be distinguished in the analysis.

Including the terminal cysteine and phenylalanine, the CDR3 comprises 11 residues. No DNA is listed. The germline V gene encodes CDR1 MNHEY and CDR2 SVGAGI. Sequencing input: blood. The receptor's source is a human donor with ulcerative colitis or Crohn's disease, or a healthy co-twin of an affected twin (not recorded which). The V and J segments used are TRBV6-5 and TRBJ2-4; TCRdb picks TRBD1, but there is no DNA to check that call. The CDR3 protein sequence reads: CASGGGNIQYF.